This T cell receptor (beta chain) was obtained from a study of OX40 agonist ivuxolimab in advanced cancers. Cycle 7 day 1, cycle 4 day 1, and baseline were the timepoints at which blood was sampled. Germline CDR1 SGHKS, CDR2 YYEKEE (reference sequence). The CDR3 covers 16 residues. The trim removed 4 bases at V and 2 bases at J, leaving 5 bases unmatched. TCRdb keeps only in-frame clones here, not all; method: immunoSEQ multiplex PCR. The table includes 40,000 to 55,000 clones, 88% detected once. The V call is TRBV5-5, the J call TRBJ2-3, with 12 bases matching TRBD2. Specimen: CD4+ or CD8+ T cells sorted from blood, collected in a trial of the OX40 agonist ivuxolimab. The receptor was derived from an adult with an advanced solid tumor such as melanoma, head and neck, liver or kidney cancer. As DNA, the CDR3 is TGTGCCAGCAGCGCCGGGACTAGCGGGCTCACAGATACGCAGTATTTT. It codes for CASSAGTSGLTDTQYF.